Only a few counts were recorded for the clone carrying this TCR beta chain. Its matching antigen is unknown. Healthy Caucasian individuals made up all the donors. The entry originates in a study of identical twins. Findings of the study overall: Insertion counts were lower in abundant cord blood beta clonotypes, a trend that memory repertoires did not show.

A single record per CDR3 protein comes from TCRdb applying MiXCR to the 5' RACE reads. The table includes 400,000 to 500,000 distinct CDR3 sequences, less than 20% detected once. V lost 3 bases, J lost 2 bases, and 5 bases stayed unmatched. The CDR3 sequence is 16 residues long. Germline-derived CDR1 and CDR2 are LNHDA and SQIVND (reference sequence). The V call is TRBV19, the J call TRBJ2-1; 9 bases align to TRBD2. The sequence was collected from a middle-aged man in good health. The sequencing input was naive T cells sorted from blood. The CDR3 DNA follows: TGTGCCAGTAGTATCGTAGCGGGAGAAGCCTACAATGAGCAGTTCTTC. Protein product: CASSIVAGEAYNEQFF. Using reference TRBV19 and TRBJ2-1 for the parts outside the CDR3, the full variable domain is DGGITQSPKYLFRKEGQNVTLSCEQNLNHDAMYWYRQDPGQGLRLIYYSQIVNDFQKGDIAEGYSVSREKKESFPLTVTSAQKNPTAFYLCASSIVAGEAYNEQFFGPGTRLTVL.